Listed below are T cell receptor beta chains from one sample, sequenced in a study of T-cell reconstitution after alpha-beta-depleted transplantation in children. TCRdb itself ran the PCR reads through MiXCR, one entry per CDR3 protein. This sample yields about 1,000,000 distinct CDR3 sequences, of which less than 30% are seen a single time; roughly 28% belongs to the top ten. The specimen was PBMCs, mostly from graft donor cells, collected 360 days after TCRalphabeta/CD19-depleted stem cell transplant. Receptor source: a boy under three years old who had a stem cell transplant for SCID, so the T cells may come from the graft donor. The CDR3 runs from the conserved cysteine through the conserved F or W. A D gene is named only where the DNA matches it firmly. Only part of the rows carry a size: once, few, many, or a class if the clone is expanded.

v_call	clone_size	j_call	d_call	cdr3_nt	cdr3_aa
TRBV5-1	-	TRBJ2-1	-	TGCGCCAGCAGCTTGGCCGCCAGGGAGGCTTCGTACAATGAGCAGTTCTTC	CASSLAAREASYNEQFF
TRBV3-1	few	TRBJ1-1	-	TGTGCCAGCAGTCAAGAATGGCAGGTAAGAACTGAAGCTTTCTTT	CASSQEWQVRTEAFF
TRBV12-3/TRBV12-4	few	TRBJ2-7	-	TGTGCCAGCAGTTTTTCGGGTATCAACTACGAGCAGTACTTC	CASSFSGINYEQYF
TRBV29-1	few	TRBJ1-1	-	TGCAGCGTTGTCCACCCGAACACTGAAGCTTTCTTT	CSVVHPNTEAFF
TRBV12-3/TRBV12-4	-	TRBJ2-2	-	TGTGCCAGCAATGTGCGGGGGCGAGGGACCGGGGAGCTGTTTTTT	CASNVRGRGTGELFF
TRBV5-1	few	TRBJ1-3	-	TGCGCCAGCAGCCGCCGGGGGGCGAATGGAAACACCATATATTTT	CASSRRGANGNTIYF
TRBV10-3	few	TRBJ2-3	-	TGTGCCATCAGTGAGTCCGGGACACCTAGCACAGATACGCAGTATTTT	CAISESGTPSTDTQYF
TRBV28	-	TRBJ2-7	TRBD1	TGTGCCAGCAACTTAGGAGGGACAGGGGCCTACGAGCAGTACTTC	CASNLGGTGAYEQYF
TRBV21-1	few	TRBJ2-7	-	TGTGCCAGCGGTCGAGAGGCAGGCGACCTCTACGAGCAGTACTTC	CASGREAGDLYEQYF
TRBV11-2	many	TRBJ2-5	TRBD2	TGTGCCAGCAGGCATGGGGTAGCGGGGCTAGAGACCCAGTACTTC	CASRHGVAGLETQYF
TRBV4-1	-	TRBJ2-3	-	TGCGCCAGCAGCCTGCAAGGGGGTCTCTCAGATACGCAGTATTTT	CASSLQGGLSDTQYF
TRBV2	-	TRBJ1-1	TRBD1	TGTGCCAGCAGTACAGGGGAATACACTGAAGCTTTCTTT	CASSTGEYTEAFF
TRBV5-6	few	TRBJ1-5	-	TGTGCCAGCAGCTCAGGGACTAGTCAGCCCCAGCATTTT	CASSSGTSQPQHF
TRBV29-1	-	TRBJ1-1	-	TGCAGCGCCGATACACTATACACTGAAGCTTTCTTT	CSADTLYTEAFF
TRBV12-3/TRBV12-4	-	TRBJ2-5	-	TGTGCCAGCAGTTTTTGGGTAGAGACCCAGTACTTC	CASSFWVETQYF
TRBV7-6	few	TRBJ2-3	-	TGTGCCAGCAGCCCCCTTATAGGCCGCACAGATACGCAGTATTTT	CASSPLIGRTDTQYF
TRBV12-3/TRBV12-4	few	TRBJ2-7	TRBD1	TGTGCCAGCAGCCCGCCCCCTTGGACAGGGGACTACGAGCAGTACTTC	CASSPPPWTGDYEQYF
TRBV6-1	-	TRBJ1-4	TRBD1	TGTGCCAGCAGGGGCGCACACAGGGGACCTAATGAAAAACTGTTTTTT	CASRGAHRGPNEKLFF
TRBV5-1	-	TRBJ2-3	TRBD1	TGCGCCAGCAGCTTGACAGGGGGCTCCGCAGATACGCAGTATTTT	CASSLTGGSADTQYF
TRBV3-1	-	TRBJ2-1	TRBD1	TGTGCCAGCAGCCAAGAAGCCCTCGACAGGGTAAGGAATGAGCAGTTCTTC	CASSQEALDRVRNEQFF
TRBV6-5	few	TRBJ2-5	-	TGTGCCAGCAGTTACCGCGGACTTCAAGAGACCCAGTACTTC	CASSYRGLQETQYF
TRBV20-1	-	TRBJ1-5	-	TGCAGTGCTAGAAGGCCCGACCCTAGCAATCAGCCCCAGCATTTT	CSARRPDPSNQPQHF
TRBV27	-	TRBJ2-4	TRBD2	TGTGCCAGCAGTTACGGGACTAGCGGGGTTCAGTACTTC	CASSYGTSGVQYF
TRBV20-1	-	TRBJ2-7	-	TGCAGTGCTAGAGATTGGGGAACGGGCTCCTACGAGCAGTACTTC	CSARDWGTGSYEQYF
TRBV15	-	TRBJ2-5	TRBD2	TGTGCCACCAGCAGAGATCGCGGGGGGCCTGGCCAAGAGACCCAGTACTTC	CATSRDRGGPGQETQYF
TRBV18	-	TRBJ1-5	-	TGTGCCAGCTCACCCGGCCCCGGGAGTAGCAATCAGCCCCAGCATTTT	CASSPGPGSSNQPQHF
TRBV12-3/TRBV12-4	few	TRBJ2-7	-	TGTGCCAGCAGTTTAGCGCGGGACTTAAGGTACTACGAGCAGTACTTC	CASSLARDLRYYEQYF
TRBV20-1	many	TRBJ2-2	-	TGCAGTGCTAGCCAGGTCTCGAACACCGGGGAGCTGTTTTTT	CSASQVSNTGELFF
TRBV12-3/TRBV12-4	-	TRBJ2-3	-	TGTGCCAGCAGTTTTACGGCAGATACGCAGTATTTT	CASSFTADTQYF
TRBV5-1	once	TRBJ2-1	-	TGCGCCAGCAGCTTGTCGGGGACCCCCTACAATGAGCAGTTCTTC	CASSLSGTPYNEQFF
TRBV5-5	few	TRBJ1-1	-	TGTGCCAGCAGCCCGGCCGGCGTTATGAACACTGAAGCTTTCTTT	CASSPAGVMNTEAFF